This T cell receptor (beta chain) was found in a study of type 1 and type 2 diabetes patients. The overall study: The whole study generated approximately 19 million paired-end reads.

Study-wide findings and caveats: Highly-expanded CD4+ clones were few in type 2 diabetes, median one, 3.9% of reads.

PCR was run on genomic DNA. Multiplex PCR with 30 forward and 13 reverse primers amplified the TCR beta CDR3. From the multiplex PCR reads, TCRdb called clonotypes with MiXCR, one entry per CDR3 protein. The data hold 270,000 or so distinct CDR3 sequences, with more than 40% observed a single time. This clonotype was counted a single time. Its specificity is not known. The V segment lost 4 bases and the J segment 2 bases; nucleotides outside the gene matches: 7. Germline V gene data show CDR1 as MNHEY and CDR2 as SMNVEV (reference sequence). The CDR3 sequence is 16 residues long. Roughly 10 milliliters of peripheral blood were drawn from each donor.

Sequenced input: peripheral blood mononuclear cells (PBMCs). The rearrangement joins TRBV27 to TRBJ2-3, with TRBD2 identical over 9 bases. The clonotype comes from a man aged 18 to 29 with type 2 diabetes. The CDR3 region has the DNA TGTGCCAGCAGTTCACCCGGGACTAGCCCCACAGATACGCAGTATTTT. Its protein is CASSSPGTSPTDTQYF.